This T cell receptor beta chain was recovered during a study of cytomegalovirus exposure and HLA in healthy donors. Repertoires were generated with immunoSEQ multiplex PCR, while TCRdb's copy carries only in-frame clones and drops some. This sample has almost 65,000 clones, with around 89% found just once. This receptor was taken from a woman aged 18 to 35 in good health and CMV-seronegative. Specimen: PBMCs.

DNA for the CDR3: TGTGCCAGCAGCCAAGATTCGGACAGCATATCTGGAAACACCATATATTTT. The encoded protein is CASSQDSDSISGNTIYF. The V gene is TRBV4-2, the J gene TRBJ1-3; a weak D match, TRBD1 (6 bases). With 0 bases removed from V and 1 base from J, the gap between germline ends came to 13 bases. This CDR3 region has 17 residues. The germline V gene encodes CDR1 LGHNA and CDR2 YNFKEQ.